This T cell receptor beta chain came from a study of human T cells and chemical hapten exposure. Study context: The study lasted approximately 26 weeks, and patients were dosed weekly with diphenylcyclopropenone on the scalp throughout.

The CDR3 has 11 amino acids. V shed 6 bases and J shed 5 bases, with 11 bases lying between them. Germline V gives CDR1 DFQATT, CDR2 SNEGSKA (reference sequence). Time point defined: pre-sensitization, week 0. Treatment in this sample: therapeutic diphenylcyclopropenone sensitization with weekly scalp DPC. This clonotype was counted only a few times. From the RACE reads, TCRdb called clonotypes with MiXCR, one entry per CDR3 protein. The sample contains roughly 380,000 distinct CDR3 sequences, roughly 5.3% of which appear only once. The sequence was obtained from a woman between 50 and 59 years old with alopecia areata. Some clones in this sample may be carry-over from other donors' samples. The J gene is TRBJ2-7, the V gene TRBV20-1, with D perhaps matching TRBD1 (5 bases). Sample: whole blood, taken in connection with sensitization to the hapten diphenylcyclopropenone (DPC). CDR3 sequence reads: CSASPGNEQYF. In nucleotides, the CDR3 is TGCAGTGCCAGTCCAGGGAACGAGCAGTACTTC.